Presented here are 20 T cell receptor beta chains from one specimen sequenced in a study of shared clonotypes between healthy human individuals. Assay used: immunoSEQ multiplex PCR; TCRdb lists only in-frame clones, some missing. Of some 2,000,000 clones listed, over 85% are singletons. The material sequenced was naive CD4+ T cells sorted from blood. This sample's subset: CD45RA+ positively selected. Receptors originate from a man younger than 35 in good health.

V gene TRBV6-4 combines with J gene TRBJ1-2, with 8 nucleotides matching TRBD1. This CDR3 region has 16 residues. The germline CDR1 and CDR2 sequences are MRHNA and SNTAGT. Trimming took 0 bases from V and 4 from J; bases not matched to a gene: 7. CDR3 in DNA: TGTGCCAGCAGTGACTCGCCAAGACAGGGGCCCTATGGCTACACCTTC. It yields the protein CASSDSPRQGPYGYTF.

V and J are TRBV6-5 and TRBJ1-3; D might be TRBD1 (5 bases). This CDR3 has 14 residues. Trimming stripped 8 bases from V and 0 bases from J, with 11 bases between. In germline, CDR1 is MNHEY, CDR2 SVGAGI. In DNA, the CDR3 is TGTGCCAGCCTCCCAGGGATCTCTGGAAACACCATATATTTT. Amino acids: CASLPGISGNTIYF.

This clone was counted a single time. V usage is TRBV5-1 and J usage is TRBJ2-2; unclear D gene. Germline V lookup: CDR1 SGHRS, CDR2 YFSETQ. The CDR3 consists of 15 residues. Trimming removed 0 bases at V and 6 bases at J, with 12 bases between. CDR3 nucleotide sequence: TGCGCCAGCAGCTTGGCCAAAAGCCAACCCGGGGAGCTGTTTTTT. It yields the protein CASSLAKSQPGELFF.

The CDR3 DNA is TGTGCCAGCAGCTTGATGCCCGGGGCTACCTACGAGCAGTACTTC. Protein sequence: CASSLMPGATYEQYF. This rearrangement joins TRBV5-6 to TRBJ2-7, with D possibly being TRBD1 or TRBD2 (5 bases each). Trimming took 1 base from V and 2 from J, leaving 13 bases between them. This CDR3 has 15 residues. CDR1 SGHDT and CDR2 YYEEEE come from the germline V gene.

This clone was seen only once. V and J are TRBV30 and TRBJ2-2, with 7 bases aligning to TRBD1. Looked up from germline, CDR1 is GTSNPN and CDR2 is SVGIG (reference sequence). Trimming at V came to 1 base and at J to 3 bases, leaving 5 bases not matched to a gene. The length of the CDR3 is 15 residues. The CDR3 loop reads CAWSDWDRHTGELFF. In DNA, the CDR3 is TGTGCCTGGAGTGACTGGGACAGACACACCGGGGAGCTGTTTTTT.

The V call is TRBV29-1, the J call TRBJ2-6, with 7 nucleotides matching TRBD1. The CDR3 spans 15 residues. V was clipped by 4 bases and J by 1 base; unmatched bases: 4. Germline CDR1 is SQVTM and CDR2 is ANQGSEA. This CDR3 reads CSVGQGTSGANVLTF. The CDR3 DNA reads TGCAGCGTTGGACAGGGAACGTCTGGGGCCAACGTCCTGACTTTC.

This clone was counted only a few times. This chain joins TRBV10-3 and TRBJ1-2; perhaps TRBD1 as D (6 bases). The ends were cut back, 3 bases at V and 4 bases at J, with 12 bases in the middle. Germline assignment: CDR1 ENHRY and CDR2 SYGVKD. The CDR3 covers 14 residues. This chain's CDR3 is CAISDGGRSYGYTF. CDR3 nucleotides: TGTGCCATCAGTGACGGGGGGCGTAGCTATGGCTACACCTTC.

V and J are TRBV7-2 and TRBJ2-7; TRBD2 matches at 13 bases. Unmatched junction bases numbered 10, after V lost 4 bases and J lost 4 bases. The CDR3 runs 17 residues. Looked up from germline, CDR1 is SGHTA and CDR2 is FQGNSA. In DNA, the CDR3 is TGTGCCAGCAGCTCCCGGACTAGCGGGAGTTCCGTATACGAGCAGTACTTC. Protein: CASSSRTSGSSVYEQYF.

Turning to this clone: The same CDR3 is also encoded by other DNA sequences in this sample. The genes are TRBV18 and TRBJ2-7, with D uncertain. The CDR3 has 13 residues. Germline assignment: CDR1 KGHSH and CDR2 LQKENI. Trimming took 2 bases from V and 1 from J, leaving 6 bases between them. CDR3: CASSPTASYEQYF. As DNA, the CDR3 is TGTGCCAGCTCACCAACTGCATCCTACGAGCAGTACTTC.

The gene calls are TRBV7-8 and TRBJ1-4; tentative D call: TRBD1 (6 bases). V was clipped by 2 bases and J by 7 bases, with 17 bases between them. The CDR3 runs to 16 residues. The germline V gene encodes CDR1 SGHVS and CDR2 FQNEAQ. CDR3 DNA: TGTGCCAGCAGCTTATTACCGGGGGCCTTGAGTGAAAAACTGTTTTTT. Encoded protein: CASSLLPGALSEKLFF. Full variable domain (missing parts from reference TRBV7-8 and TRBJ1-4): GAGVSQSPRYKVAKRGQDVALRCDPISGHVSLFWYQQALGQGPEFLTYFQNEAQLDKSGLPSDRFFAERPEGSVSTLKIQRTQQEDSAVYLCASSLLPGALSEKLFFGSGTQLSVL.

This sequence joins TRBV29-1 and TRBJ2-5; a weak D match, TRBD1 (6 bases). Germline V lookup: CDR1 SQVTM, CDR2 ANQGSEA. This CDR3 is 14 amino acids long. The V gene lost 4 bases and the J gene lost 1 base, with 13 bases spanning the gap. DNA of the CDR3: TGCAGCGTTGTACCACAGGGTTCCCAAGAGACCCAGTACTTC. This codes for CSVVPQGSQETQYF.

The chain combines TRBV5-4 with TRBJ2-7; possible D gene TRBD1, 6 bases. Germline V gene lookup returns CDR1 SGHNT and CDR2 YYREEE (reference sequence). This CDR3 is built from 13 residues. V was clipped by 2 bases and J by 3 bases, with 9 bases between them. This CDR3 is CASSLGQHYEQYF. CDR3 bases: TGTGCCAGCAGCTTAGGACAGCACTACGAGCAGTACTTC.

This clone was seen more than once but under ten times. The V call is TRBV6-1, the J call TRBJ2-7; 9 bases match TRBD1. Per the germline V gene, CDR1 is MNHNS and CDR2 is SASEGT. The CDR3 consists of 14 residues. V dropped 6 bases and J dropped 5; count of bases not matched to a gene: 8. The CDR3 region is CASRTGTGYHEQYF. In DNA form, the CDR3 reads TGTGCCAGCAGGACCGGGACAGGGTATCACGAGCAGTACTTC.

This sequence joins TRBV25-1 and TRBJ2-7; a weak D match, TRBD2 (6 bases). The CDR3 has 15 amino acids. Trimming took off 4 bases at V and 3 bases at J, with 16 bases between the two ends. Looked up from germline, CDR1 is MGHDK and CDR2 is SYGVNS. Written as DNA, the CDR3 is TGTGCCAGCAGTGCACCCGGGGGAGACAACTACGAGCAGTACTTC. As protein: CASSAPGGDNYEQYF.

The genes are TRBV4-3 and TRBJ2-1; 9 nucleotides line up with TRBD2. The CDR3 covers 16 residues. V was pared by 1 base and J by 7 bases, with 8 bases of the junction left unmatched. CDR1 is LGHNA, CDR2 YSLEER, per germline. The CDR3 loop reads CASSQVAIAGVNEQFF. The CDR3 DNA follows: TGCGCCAGCAGCCAAGTCGCGATAGCGGGAGTGAATGAGCAGTTCTTC.

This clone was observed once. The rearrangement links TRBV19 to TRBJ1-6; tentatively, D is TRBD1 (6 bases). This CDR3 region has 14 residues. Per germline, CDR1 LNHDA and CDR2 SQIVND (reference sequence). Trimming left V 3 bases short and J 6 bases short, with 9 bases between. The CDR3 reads CASSMSQGNSPLHF. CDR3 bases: TGTGCCAGTAGTATGTCACAGGGTAATTCACCCCTCCACTTT.

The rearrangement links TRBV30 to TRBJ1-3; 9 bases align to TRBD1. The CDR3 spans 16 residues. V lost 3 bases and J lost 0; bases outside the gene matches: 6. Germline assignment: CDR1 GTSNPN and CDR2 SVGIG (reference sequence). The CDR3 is CAWSSGQGRSGNTIYF. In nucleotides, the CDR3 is TGTGCCTGGAGCTCCGGACAGGGGCGCTCTGGAAACACCATATATTTT.

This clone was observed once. Written as DNA, the CDR3 is TGTGCCAGCAGCTTGCAGGACAGGGATGGCGAGCAGTACTTC. It specifies CASSLQDRDGEQYF. The chain uses TRBV5-4 and TRBJ2-7; 8 nucleotides line up with TRBD1. Germline CDR1 reads SGHNT; CDR2 reads YYREEE (reference sequence). The CDR3 loop spans 14 amino acids. J lost 6 bases, V lost 1 base, and 6 bases had no gene match.

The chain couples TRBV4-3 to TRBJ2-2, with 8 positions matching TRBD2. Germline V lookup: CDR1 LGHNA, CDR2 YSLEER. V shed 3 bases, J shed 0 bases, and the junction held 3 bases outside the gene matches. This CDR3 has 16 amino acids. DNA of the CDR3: TGCGCCAGCAGCCACCTAGCGGGTACGAACACCGGGGAGCTGTTTTTT. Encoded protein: CASSHLAGTNTGELFF.

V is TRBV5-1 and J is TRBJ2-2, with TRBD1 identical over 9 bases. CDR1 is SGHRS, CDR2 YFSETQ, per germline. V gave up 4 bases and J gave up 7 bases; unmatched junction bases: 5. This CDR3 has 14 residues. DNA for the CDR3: TGCGCCAGCAGCCCTACGACAGGGGGCGGGGAGCTGTTTTTT. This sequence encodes CASSPTTGGGELFF.